The 29 T cell receptor beta chains reported below all come from one sample, sequenced in a study of cytomegalovirus exposure and HLA in healthy donors (dated by TCRdb to 2016 to 2017). Library method: the immunoSEQ multiplex PCR assay. The multiplex PCR relied on a mix of 60 forward primers for TCR Vbeta segments and 13 reverse primers for TCR Jbeta segments. TCRdb's version of the immuneACCESS table is confined to in-frame rearrangements and falls short of the full clone set. An unresolved V gene accounts for under half of the shortfall where checked; the remainder is of unknown origin. In this sample the table shows 110,000 to 150,000 clones, approximately 80% of which occur a single time. Roughly 4.2% of the sample is held by the ten biggest clonotypes. Sample: PBMCs. The receptor set was obtained from a male donor in good health and CMV-seronegative.

V is TRBV27 and J is TRBJ2-5; 9 bases fit TRBD1. The CDR3 totals 15 residues. Germline CDR1 MNHEY, CDR2 SMNVEV (reference sequence). J lost 4 bases, V lost 6 bases, and 9 bases had no gene match. The CDR3 coding sequence is TGTGCCAGCAGCGCCCCTACAGGGGGCGGAGAGACCCAGTACTTC. Its protein product is CASSAPTGGGETQYF.

About this clone: One junction end disagrees with the germline gene, perhaps due to a read error. This chain connects TRBV7-9 to TRBJ1-2; TRBD1 matches at 11 bases. This CDR3 is built from 18 residues. Germline assignment: CDR1 SEHNR and CDR2 FQNEAQ (reference sequence). CDR3 loop: CSSSNAPGTGGVLNGYTF. The CDR3 nucleotides are TGTTCCAGCAGCAATGCCCCCGGGACAGGGGGTGTCTTAAATGGCTACACCTTC.

The rearrangement uses TRBV7-3 and TRBJ2-5, with 7 bases lining up with TRBD1. The germline V gene has CDR1 SGHTA and CDR2 FQGTGA. V shed 3 bases, J shed 5 bases, and the junction held 3 bases outside the gene matches. The CDR3 is 13 residues long. The CDR3 DNA is TGTGCCAGCAGCTTTCAACAGGGGGAGACCCAGTACTTC. This translates into CASSFQQGETQYF.

CDR3 nucleotides: TGTGCCAGCAGTAGAGGACAGGGCATCAACTATGGCTACACCTTC. It is translated as CASSRGQGINYGYTF. V usage is TRBV6-1 and J usage is TRBJ1-2, with 8 bases aligning to TRBD1. Per the germline V gene, CDR1 is MNHNS and CDR2 is SASEGT. V was pared by 5 bases and J by 2 bases, with 7 bases of the junction left unmatched. The CDR3 is 15 amino acids.

This clone showed up just once. One junction end disagrees with the germline gene, perhaps due to a read error. The same CDR3 arises from other DNA sequences in this sample as well. The rearrangement links TRBV4-1 to TRBJ1-5; D uncertain. This CDR3 region has 17 residues. The germline CDR1 and CDR2 sequences are MGHRA and YSYEKL. CDR3 region: CASSHMVLGGGNQPQHF. CDR3 sequence (DNA): TGCGCCAGCAGCCATATGGTATTGGGTGGAGGCAATCAGCCCCAACATTTT.

This sequence joins TRBV2 and TRBJ2-1; D gene ambiguous. The ends were cut back, 5 bases at V and 8 bases at J, with 16 bases in the middle. CDR1 SNHLY and CDR2 FYNNEI come from the germline V gene. CDR3 length: 14 amino acids. The CDR3 nucleotides read TGTGCCAGCAGTCGAGCGACCAACGGCGATGAGCAGTTCTTC. This encodes CASSRATNGDEQFF.

The chain couples TRBV15 to TRBJ2-3, with no clear D. Germline V lookup: CDR1 LNHNV, CDR2 YYDKDF (reference sequence). CDR3 length equals 15 residues. Trimming took off 5 bases at V and 0 bases at J, with 12 bases between the two ends. Here the CDR3 DNA reads TGTGCCACCAGCTCCCACTACCAAAGCACAGATACGCAGTATTTT. Its protein product is CATSSHYQSTDTQYF.

The chain has TRBV19 and TRBJ2-7, with 9 bases matching TRBD2. Losses at the gene ends were 5 bases for V and 6 bases for J; bases not matched to a gene: 11. Germline V gene lookup returns CDR1 LNHDA and CDR2 SQIVND (reference sequence). The CDR3 runs to 15 residues. CDR3 nucleotides: TGTGCCAGTAGTCCGTCCGGGGGACTAGCTCGCGAGCAGTACTTC. This codes for CASSPSGGLAREQYF. The complete variable domain, with remaining parts taken from reference TRBV19 and TRBJ2-7, reads DGGITQSPKYLFRKEGQNVTLSCEQNLNHDAMYWYRQDPGQGLRLIYYSQIVNDFQKGDIAEGYSVSREKKESFPLTVTSAQKNPTAFYLCASSPSGGLAREQYFGPGTRLTVT.

V is TRBV7-2 and J is TRBJ1-2; TRBD1 matches 8 bases. Per germline, CDR1 SGHTA and CDR2 FQGNSA. The CDR3 totals 14 residues. Trimming at V came to 6 bases and at J to 5 bases, leaving 8 bases not matched to a gene. The CDR3 reads CASSIDRGFYGYTF. The CDR3, as DNA: TGTGCCAGCAGTATTGACAGGGGTTTTTATGGCTACACCTTC.

The rearrangement uses TRBV29-1 and TRBJ1-2; D perhaps matches TRBD1 (6 bases). Trimming removed 5 bases at V and 8 bases at J, with 15 bases between. Germline CDR1 reads SQVTM; CDR2 reads ANQGSEA. CDR3 length: 12 residues. CDR3: CSVTDRLWGYTF. CDR3 nucleotide sequence: TGCAGCGTTACGGACAGACTCTGGGGCTACACCTTC.

V gene TRBV7-9 combines with J gene TRBJ2-1, with 7 bases aligning to TRBD1. V dropped 10 bases and J dropped 3; count of bases not matched to a gene: 12. This CDR3 comprises 15 residues. Germline assignment: CDR1 SEHNR and CDR2 FQNEAQ (reference sequence). The DNA of the CDR3 is TGTGCCACCACGCGGACCGGGACAGACTACAATGAGCAGTTCTTC. This encodes CATTRTGTDYNEQFF.

The chain links TRBV11-2 to TRBJ2-5, with 7 bases identical to TRBD2. V lost 4 bases, J lost 5 bases, and 16 bases stayed unmatched. The CDR3 loop spans 17 amino acids. CDR1 is SGHAT, CDR2 FQNNGV, per germline. The CDR3 DNA is TGTGCCAGCAGCTCTTTTCGTGCGGCTAGGGAGGGTGAGACCCAGTACTTC. It codes for CASSSFRAAREGETQYF.

The chain uses TRBV5-6 and TRBJ2-1; 12 bases map to TRBD2. Per germline, CDR1 SGHDT and CDR2 YYEEEE. V shed 4 bases, J shed 7 bases, and the junction held 15 bases outside the gene matches. This CDR3 is built from 18 residues. The DNA of the CDR3 is TGTGCCAGCAGCGCCCCGGGACTAGCGGGTATCTCAGGGAATGAGCAGTTCTTC. The encoded protein is CASSAPGLAGISGNEQFF.

V and J are TRBV14 and TRBJ2-7; 9 bases are a match to TRBD2. The length of the CDR3 is 16 residues. V shed 0 bases, J shed 4 bases, and the junction held 7 bases outside the gene matches. Germline CDR1 is SGHDN and CDR2 is FVKESK. The CDR3 DNA reads as TGTGCCAGCAGCCAAGAGGCCCTAGCGGGAACGTACGAGCAGTACTTC. Translating gives CASSQEALAGTYEQYF. Based on the CDR3 plus reference TRBV14 and TRBJ2-7, the full variable domain is EAGVTQFPSHSVIEKGQTVTLRCDPISGHDNLYWYRRVMGKEIKFLLHFVKESKQDESGMPNNRFLAERTGGTYSTLKVQPAELEDSGVYFCASSQEALAGTYEQYFGPGTRLTVT.

The chain uses TRBV5-1 and TRBJ2-1; 9 nucleotides line up with TRBD1. In germline, CDR1 is SGHRS, CDR2 YFSETQ. This CDR3 spans 18 amino acids. J was trimmed by 8 bases and V by 5 bases; bases with no gene match: 20. The CDR3 bases are TGCGCCAGCAGTCAGGGACAGGGCCTAACGGGGGCCACCGATGAGCAGTTCTTC. Translating gives CASSQGQGLTGATDEQFF.

The chain recombines TRBV11-2 with TRBJ1-2, with TRBD1 matching over 7 bases. Germline CDR1 SGHAT, CDR2 FQNNGV. The V and J ends lost 2 bases and 6 bases, in that order; junction bases with no gene match: 3. This CDR3 is built from 13 residues. CDR3 in amino acids: CASSLSRGDGYTF. In nucleotides, the CDR3 is TGTGCCAGCAGCTTATCCAGGGGGGATGGCTACACCTTC. The whole variable domain, filled in from reference TRBV11-2 and TRBJ1-2, reads EAGVAQSPRYKIIEKRQSVAFWCNPISGHATLYWYQQILGQGPKLLIQFQNNGVVDDSQLPKDRFSAERLKGVDSTLKIQPAKLEDSAVYLCASSLSRGDGYTFGSGTRLTVV.

This clone has more than one count but fewer than ten. This chain uses TRBV4-3 with TRBJ2-2, with 11 bases identical to TRBD1. Germline-derived CDR1 and CDR2 are LGHNA and YSLEER. The CDR3 is 18 amino acids. The V and J ends lost 0 bases and 5 bases, in that order; junction bases with no gene match: 8. CDR3 residues: CASSQDLRTGGGTGELFF. The CDR3 DNA reads as TGCGCCAGCAGCCAAGATCTCAGGACAGGGGGCGGAACCGGGGAGCTGTTTTTT.

The chain has TRBV9 and TRBJ2-5, with 7 bases that match TRBD2. Germline-derived CDR1 and CDR2 are SGDLS and YYNGEE. The J segment lost 1 base and the V segment lost 3 bases, leaving 9 bases of the junction unmatched. This CDR3 region has 16 residues. The CDR3 loop is CASSAPGLAGQETQYF. The CDR3 region has the DNA TGTGCCAGCAGCGCCCCCGGGTTAGCGGGCCAAGAGACCCAGTACTTC.

This clone was observed a single time. The chain uses TRBV7-2 and TRBJ2-5; D not certain. Trimming cost V 8 bases and J 2 bases, with 15 bases left between them. The CDR3 has 14 amino acids. Germline V gene data show CDR1 as SGHTA and CDR2 as FQGNSA. Written as DNA, the CDR3 is TGTGCCAGCCGCCCGGCGGCAAATCAAGAGACCCAGTACTTC. Protein sequence: CASRPAANQETQYF.

This clone was seen more than once but under ten times. The CDR3 protein is CASRPGQGDYNEQFF. The CDR3 region has the DNA TGTGCCAGCAGACCGGGACAGGGAGACTACAATGAGCAGTTCTTC. The J gene is TRBJ2-1, the V gene TRBV6-5, with 9 bases that match TRBD1. The CDR3 has 15 residues. Trimming cost V 6 bases and J 3 bases; bases outside gene matches: 6. Germline V gives CDR1 MNHEY, CDR2 SVGAGI.

Only a few counts were recorded for this clone. A read error may account for a junction end that differs from germline. V is TRBV7-7 and J is TRBJ2-1; D may be TRBD2 (6 bases). CDR1 is SSHAT and CDR2 is FNYEAQ in the germline V gene (reference sequence). The CDR3 is made up of 13 amino acids. The CDR3 DNA follows: TGTGCTAGCAGCAACGAGCGGGCCAATGAGCAGTTCTTC. Protein sequence: CASSNERANEQFF.

This clone was counted once. The CDR3 sequence: CSGDTGSGELFF. In DNA, the CDR3 is TGCAGCGGAGATACAGGGTCCGGGGAGCTGTTTTTT. V is TRBV29-1 and J is TRBJ2-2; D is perhaps TRBD1 (6 bases). V lost 7 bases to trimming and J lost 6 bases, with 12 bases between them. The CDR3 extends over 12 amino acids. Germline V CDR1 and CDR2: SQVTM, ANQGSEA.

The rearrangement joins TRBV27 to TRBJ2-5; no firm D call. Germline CDR1 MNHEY, CDR2 SMNVEV (reference sequence). The germline V and J ends were trimmed by 6 bases and 2 bases, with 10 bases remaining between them. The CDR3 consists of 13 residues. The CDR3 protein is CASRASGQETQYF. The CDR3 bases are TGTGCCAGCAGGGCCTCGGGTCAAGAGACCCAGTACTTC.

V usage is TRBV7-3 and J usage is TRBJ2-2; TRBD2 matches 9 bases. CDR3 length equals 14 residues. Germline V CDR1 and CDR2: SGHTA, FQGTGA. J lost 6 bases, V lost 2 bases, and 1 base had no gene match. The CDR3, as DNA: TGTGCCAGCAGCTTACTAGCGGGATCCGGGGAGCTGTTTTTT. Translation gives CASSLLAGSGELFF.

The genes are TRBV27 and TRBJ1-1, with TRBD1 as a possible D gene (6 bases). The CDR3 is made up of 14 amino acids. CDR1 is MNHEY and CDR2 is SMNVEV in the germline V gene (reference sequence). Deletions cut 5 bases from V and 1 base from J, with 11 bases between. This CDR3 is CASSVQGPNTEAFF. For the CDR3, the DNA is TGTGCCAGCAGTGTACAGGGTCCGAACACTGAAGCTTTCTTT.

The chain joins TRBV2 to TRBJ1-6, with D maybe TRBD1 (5 bases). Germline values: CDR1 SNHLY, CDR2 FYNNEI. This CDR3 contains 18 residues. Trimming took 1 base from V and 0 from J, leaving 13 bases between them. Written as DNA, the CDR3 is TGTGCCAGCAGTGAAGGGGGCACCCCGATCTCCTATAATTCACCCCTCCACTTT. This encodes CASSEGGTPISYNSPLHF.

The rearrangement links TRBV5-1 to TRBJ2-1; 13 bases agree with TRBD2. This CDR3 region has 16 residues. Germline V gene data show CDR1 as SGHRS and CDR2 as YFSETQ. The V and J ends lost 3 bases and 2 bases, in that order; junction bases with no gene match: 2. The CDR3 loop reads CASSSGLAGTYNEQFF. DNA of the CDR3: TGCGCCAGCAGCTCGGGACTAGCGGGAACCTACAATGAGCAGTTCTTC.

In DNA form, the CDR3 reads TGTGCCAGCAGCGGCGGACTCAACTATGGCTACACCTTC. Its translation is CASSGGLNYGYTF. V gene TRBV9 combines with J gene TRBJ1-2; D is uncertain. The CDR3 is 13 residues long. Germline assignment: CDR1 SGDLS and CDR2 YYNGEE. Trimming removed 3 bases at V and 2 bases at J, with 8 bases between.

The CDR3 is CASSSTSGPTDTQYF. CDR3 bases: TGTGCCAGCAGCTCGACTAGCGGTCCCACAGATACGCAGTATTTT. This rearrangement joins TRBV11-3 to TRBJ2-3; TRBD2 matches 9 bases. J lost 2 bases, V lost 4 bases, and 4 bases had no gene match. The V gene's germline CDR1 is SGHNT and CDR2 YENEEA. CDR3 length: 15 residues.